This T cell receptor (beta chain) is drawn from a study of cytomegalovirus exposure and HLA in healthy donors. Study observations and caveats: TCR beta chain V- and J-gene trimming was linked, in a later analysis, to a missense variant in DCLRE1C. The sole available immune exposure information was CMV serostatus. A later analysis associated 15,000 or so TCR beta sequences with HLA alleles at a 0.05 false discovery rate. The classifier reportedly diagnosed cytomegalovirus status with high specificity and sensitivity.

This clone was observed a few times. The antigen remains unidentified. Germline values: CDR1 SGHRS, CDR2 YFSETQ. This CDR3 is 14 amino acids long. Trimming removed 2 bases at V and 8 bases at J, with 13 bases between. PCR primers comprised 60 Vbeta and 13 Jbeta primers. Sequencing was performed with immunoSEQ multiplex PCR; in TCRdb, only in-frame clones are kept and a portion is missing. The profile shows some 150,000 clones, more than 75% of them singletons. The rearrangement uses TRBV5-1 and TRBJ1-4, with D possibly matching TRBD1 (6 bases). This clonotype was obtained from a man aged 18 to 29 in good health and CMV-seropositive. Input material: PBMCs. In DNA, the CDR3 is TGCGCCAGCAGCTTAGCCAGGGGCGGAGAAAAACTGTTTTTT. The encoded protein is CASSLARGGEKLFF.